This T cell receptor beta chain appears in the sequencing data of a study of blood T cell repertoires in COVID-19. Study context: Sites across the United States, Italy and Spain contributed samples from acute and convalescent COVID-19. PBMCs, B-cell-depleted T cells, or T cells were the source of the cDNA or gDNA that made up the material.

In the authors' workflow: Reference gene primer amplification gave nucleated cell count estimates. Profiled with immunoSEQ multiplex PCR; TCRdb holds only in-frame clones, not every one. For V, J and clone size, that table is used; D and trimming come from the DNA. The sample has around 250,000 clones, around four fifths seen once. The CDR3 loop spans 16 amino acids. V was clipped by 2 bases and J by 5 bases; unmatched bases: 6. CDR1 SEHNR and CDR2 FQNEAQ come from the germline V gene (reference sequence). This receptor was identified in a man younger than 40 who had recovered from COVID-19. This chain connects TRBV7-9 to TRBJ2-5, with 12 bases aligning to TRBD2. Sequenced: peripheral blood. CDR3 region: CASSLTSGGTRETQYF. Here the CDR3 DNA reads TGTGCCAGCAGCTTAACTAGCGGGGGGACCCGGGAGACCCAGTACTTC. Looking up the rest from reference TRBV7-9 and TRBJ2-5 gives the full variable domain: DTGVSQNPRHKITKRGQNVTFRCDPISEHNRLYWYRQTLGQGPEFLTYFQNEAQLEKSRLLSDRFSAERPKGSFSTLEIQRTEQGDSAMYLCASSLTSGGTRETQYFGPGTRLLVL.